This T cell receptor beta chain comes out of a study of T cells in Graves' hyperthyroidism and ophthalmopathy. Study overall: Peripheral blood collection took place at initial diagnosis, before any treatment.

This clonotype was recorded at least ten times. RNA transcripts were the template for amplifying TCR beta CDR3 regions. TCR CDR3 regions were first amplified by RT-PCR with HTBI primers. Using its own MiXCR run on the multiplex PCR reads, TCRdb lists one record per CDR3 protein. This table holds 500,000 to 650,000 distinct CDR3 sequences, approximately 14% found once. Inclusion characteristics of ophthalmopathy patients comprised a Clinical Activity Score of at least 3, a NOSPECS grade of at least 4, and duration under 3 months. Fresh peripheral blood, around 9.5 ml, yielded the PBMCs. V shed 3 bases, J shed 5 bases, and the junction held 8 bases outside the gene matches. Germline values: CDR1 KGHSH, CDR2 LQKENI. This CDR3 region has 15 residues.

The source of this sequence is a woman aged 50 to 60 with Graves' ophthalmopathy. The sequenced sample consisted of blood. V usage is TRBV18 and J usage is TRBJ1-2; 8 nucleotides match TRBD1. The CDR3 loop reads CASSPLDRGGYGYTF. The CDR3 DNA reads TGTGCCAGCTCACCCCTCGACAGGGGTGGTTATGGCTACACCTTC.